This T cell receptor (beta chain) was found in a study of shared clonotypes between healthy human individuals. Method: immunoSEQ multiplex PCR; TCRdb's copy keeps in-frame clones and lacks some. The table lists roughly 650,000 clones, 95% to 97% of them singletons. Positively selected for CCR7, the CD45RO-negative cells used as naive CD8 cells excluded terminally differentiated effector memory CD45RA+ cells. The V and J ends lost 4 bases and 0 bases respectively, with 12 bases between them. CDR1 and CDR2 from the germline V gene are LNHDA and SQIVND (reference sequence). The CDR3 has 16 amino acids. The chain links TRBV19 to TRBJ1-4; D uncertain. The receptor comes from a woman in her twenties or thirties in good health. Material: naive CD8+ T cells sorted from blood. The CDR3 sequence: CASSNWLFPTNEKLFF. Written as DNA, the CDR3 is TGTGCCAGTAGTAACTGGCTCTTCCCAACTAATGAAAAACTGTTTTTT.